This passage covers 17 T cell receptor beta chains from one sample sequenced in a study of T and B cells in COVID-19 patients. From blood, about 240-550 ng of genomic DNA served as TRB template. Multiplex PCR with BIOMED2 TRB-A/B primer pools amplified TRB rearrangements. Each CDR3 protein is one row after TCRdb ran MiXCR on the multiplex PCR reads. The sample records tens of thousands of distinct CDR3 sequences, under 30% being singletons. The specimen sequenced was blood. These receptors were obtained from a human donor who had recovered from COVID-19.

To note about this clonotype: This may be a read error: a much more frequent sequence differs by one nucleotide. The genes are TRBV6-5 and TRBJ2-1, with 11 bases matching TRBD2. This CDR3 has 15 amino acids. Per germline, CDR1 MNHEY and CDR2 SVGAGI. CDR3 protein: CVSSRGTSGSNEQFF. For the CDR3, the DNA is TGTGTCAGCAGTCGGGGTACTAGCGGGAGTAATGAGCAGTTCTTC.

The V gene is TRBV29-1, the J gene TRBJ2-7, with TRBD1 as a possible D gene (8 bases). Trimming left V 6 bases short and J 7 bases short, with 19 bases between. CDR1 is SQVTM and CDR2 is ANQGSEA in the germline V gene. The CDR3 runs 13 residues. CDR3 protein: CSVQQGGIGEQYF. Written as DNA, the CDR3 is TGCAGCGTCCAACAGGGGGGGATCGGGGAGCAGTACTTC.

In its sample, this clonotype ranks as medium-sized (0.01 to 0.1%). The chain links TRBV30 to TRBJ2-7; tentative D call: TRBD1 (5 bases). Trimming took off 5 bases at V and 4 bases at J, with 12 bases between the two ends. This CDR3 contains 12 residues. Germline CDR1 and CDR2: GTSNPN and SVGIG (reference sequence). In DNA, the CDR3 is TGTGCCTGGTCAGGGCCATTATACGAGCAGTACTTC. It translates to CAWSGPLYEQYF. The whole variable domain, remainder taken from reference TRBV30 and TRBJ2-7, is SQTIHQWPATLVQPVGSPLSLECTVEGTSNPNLYWYRQAAGRGLQLLFYSVGIGQISSEVPQNLSASRPQDRQFILSSKKLLLSDSGFYLCAWSGPLYEQYFGPGTRLTVT.

This clonotype has a handful of counts. This chain joins TRBV12-3 or TRBV12-4 and TRBJ2-1, with 13 bases fitting TRBD2. Trimming cost V 5 bases and J 8 bases; bases outside gene matches: 6. The CDR3 sequence is 15 residues long. CDR3 protein: CASSLGLAGWDEQFF. CDR3 coding DNA: TGTGCCAGCAGTCTGGGACTAGCGGGATGGGATGAGCAGTTCTTC.

The V gene is TRBV6-1, the J gene TRBJ2-7, with D tentatively TRBD2 (5 bases). The CDR3 contains 13 residues. Trimming left V 10 bases short and J 4 bases short, with 17 bases between. Germline values: CDR1 MNHNS, CDR2 SASEGT. CDR3 DNA sequence: TGTGCCACCCGGGCCCCCGGCGGGTACGAGCAGTACTTC. Residues: CATRAPGGYEQYF.

The chain uses TRBV19 and TRBJ1-5; D is uncertain. Trimming stripped 3 bases from V and 0 bases from J, with 6 bases between. CDR1 is LNHDA, CDR2 SQIVND, per germline (reference sequence). The CDR3 has 14 residues. CDR3 loop: CASSIINSNQPQHF. The CDR3 nucleotides read TGTGCCAGTAGTATTATTAATAGCAATCAGCCCCAGCATTTT.

This clonotype was found once. The J gene is TRBJ1-2, the V gene TRBV5-8; no firm D call. The germline V gene encodes CDR1 SGHTS and CDR2 YDEGEE. The CDR3 is made up of 11 amino acids. Trimming removed 4 bases at V and 4 bases at J, with 5 bases between. CDR3 in DNA: TGTGCCAGCAGCCTGCCCTATGGCTACACCTTC. It yields the protein CASSLPYGYTF.

The V and J genes are TRBV5-4 and TRBJ2-1, with D possibly being TRBD1 or TRBD2 (6 bases each). The CDR3 spans 15 residues. The V and J ends lost 2 bases and 5 bases respectively, with 14 bases between them. CDR1 is SGHNT, CDR2 YYREEE, per germline (reference sequence). The CDR3 loop is CASSFGGRGHNEQFF. The DNA of the CDR3 is TGTGCCAGCAGCTTTGGGGGGCGGGGCCACAATGAGCAGTTCTTC.

This clonotype was observed a few times. The chain combines TRBV6-5 with TRBJ2-2; 11 bases are shared with TRBD1. V dropped 6 bases and J dropped 6; count of bases not matched to a gene: 6. CDR1 MNHEY and CDR2 SVGAGI come from the germline V gene. The length of the CDR3 is 15 residues. Written as DNA, the CDR3 is TGTGCCAGCAGCGGACAGGGGGCTGATCCCGGGGAGCTGTTTTTT. It yields the protein CASSGQGADPGELFF.

The rearrangement joins TRBV12-3 or TRBV12-4 to TRBJ2-3, with D possibly TRBD2 on 5 matching bases. There are 13 residues in the CDR3. Trimming took 7 bases from V and 3 from J, leaving 11 bases between them. CDR3: CASTPPGTDTQYF. CDR3 nucleotide sequence: TGTGCCAGCACCCCTCCGGGGACAGATACGCAGTATTTT.

The chain joins TRBV6-5 to TRBJ1-2, with 10 bases that match TRBD1. Germline V CDR1 and CDR2: MNHEY, SVGAGI. The length of the CDR3 is 14 residues. J was trimmed by 7 bases and V by 4 bases; bases with no gene match: 6. The CDR3 nucleotides are TGTGCCAGCAGTTCCGGGACAGGGGCAAGTGGCTACACCTTC. This codes for CASSSGTGASGYTF.

This clonotype has a handful of counts. The genes are TRBV30 and TRBJ1-1, with a weak D call TRBD1 (5 bases). Germline CDR1 is GTSNPN and CDR2 is SVGIG (reference sequence). The CDR3 spans 13 residues. Trimming removed 5 bases at V and 5 bases at J, with 15 bases between. CDR3 bases: TGTGCCTGGGGTGGCGGGGGTGTGACTGAAGCTTTCTTT. Translating gives CAWGGGGVTEAFF.

This chain uses TRBV18 with TRBJ1-2; D not resolved. Germline V gene data show CDR1 as KGHSH and CDR2 as LQKENI. The CDR3 runs to 14 residues. Trimming removed 2 bases at V and 7 bases at J, with 14 bases between. CDR3 sequence (DNA): TGTGCCAGCTCACCAGACGGGAATCAGGTTGGCTACACCTTC. Protein product: CASSPDGNQVGYTF. Combining the CDR3 with reference TRBV18 and TRBJ1-2 gives the whole variable domain NAGVMQNPRHLVRRRGQEARLRCSPMKGHSHVYWYRQLPEEGLKFMVYLQKENIIDESGMPKERFSAEFPKEGPSILRIQQVVRGDSAAYFCASSPDGNQVGYTFGSGTRLTVV.

This clonotype has only a few counts. J is TRBJ1-4 and V is TRBV18; 7 bases are shared with TRBD1. J lost 6 bases, V lost 5 bases, and 6 bases had no gene match. In germline, CDR1 is KGHSH, CDR2 LQKENI. This CDR3 is built from 14 residues. CDR3 amino acids: CASSIHRGDEKLFF. DNA for the CDR3: TGTGCCAGCTCAATACACAGGGGTGATGAAAAACTGTTTTTT.

The chain uses TRBV13 and TRBJ1-5, with 8 bases identical to TRBD1. Trimming removed 5 bases from V and 3 bases from J; junction bases left unmatched: 6. CDR1 is PRHDT, CDR2 FYEKMQ, per germline (reference sequence). The CDR3 loop spans 15 amino acids. DNA of the CDR3: TGTGCCAGCAGCCGCAGGACAGGGTTCAATCAGCCCCAGCATTTT. This gives the protein CASSRRTGFNQPQHF.

This clonotype is medium-sized (0.01 to 0.1%) in the sample. The genes are TRBV19 and TRBJ2-3; D may be TRBD2 (6 bases). Trimming stripped 7 bases from V and 0 bases from J, with 17 bases between. The CDR3 is 16 amino acids. Germline CDR1 and CDR2: LNHDA and SQIVND (reference sequence). The CDR3 sequence: CASTPGGAASTDTQYF. In nucleotides, the CDR3 is TGTGCCAGTACCCCAGGAGGGGCGGCAAGCACAGATACGCAGTATTTT.

This chain joins TRBV30 and TRBJ2-3; 7 nucleotides agree with TRBD2. Germline V gene data show CDR1 as GTSNPN and CDR2 as SVGIG (reference sequence). V was pared by 0 bases and J by 6 bases, with 3 bases of the junction left unmatched. The CDR3 contains 13 residues. CDR3 amino acids: CAWSVNSGDTQYF. The CDR3 DNA reads as TGTGCCTGGAGTGTTAATAGCGGGGATACGCAGTATTTT.